The 25 T cell receptor beta chains presented below share a single source sample, sequenced in a study of blood T cells in healthy people across ages. For the second PCR, which ran for roughly 6 to 12 cycles, a sample-barcoded 5' primer and a J-beta primer mix were used. TCRdb called the 5' RACE reads again in MiXCR, with one record for every CDR3 protein. The profile covers around 1.7 million distinct CDR3 sequences, with 28% appearing a single time and roughly 8.2% taken by the ten largest. The specimen sequenced was blood. These receptors were taken from a woman aged 30 to 39 in good health.

This clonotype was counted many times. CDR3 coding DNA: TGTGCCAGCAGCCAGACTCCCGGGAACTATGGCTACACCTTC. Translated: CASSQTPGNYGYTF. This rearrangement joins TRBV7-2 to TRBJ1-2; D remains ambiguous. V was cut by 5 bases and J by 2 bases, with 12 bases left in between. The CDR3 loop spans 14 amino acids. Germline loops: CDR1 SGHTA, CDR2 FQGNSA.

The genes are TRBV12-3 or TRBV12-4 and TRBJ1-2, with 10 bases matching TRBD1. The CDR3 runs 15 residues. V lost 4 bases to trimming and J lost 7 bases; unmatched junction nucleotides: 9. The CDR3 bases are TGTGCCAGCAGTTCCGGGGGACAGGGGAACGGTGGCTACACCTTC. It encodes CASSSGGQGNGGYTF.

This clonotype occurred a few times. The rearrangement links TRBV5-1 to TRBJ2-7; 14 nucleotides agree with TRBD2. V dropped 3 bases and J dropped 2; count of bases not matched to a gene: 1. The length of the CDR3 is 15 residues. Germline CDR1 reads SGHRS; CDR2 reads YFSETQ. In DNA form, the CDR3 reads TGCGCCAGCAGCTGGACTAGCGGGGGGACCTACGAGCAGTACTTC. This gives the protein CASSWTSGGTYEQYF.

This chain uses TRBV20-1 with TRBJ1-1, with 10 bases aligning to TRBD1. Germline lookup yields CDR1 DFQATT and CDR2 SNEGSKA (reference sequence). The length of the CDR3 is 14 residues. Germline trimming cut 5 bases from V and 5 bases from J; bases unmatched to any gene: 8. CDR3: CSAGRQGASTEAFF. The CDR3, as DNA: TGCAGTGCTGGAAGACAGGGGGCAAGTACTGAAGCTTTCTTT.

This clonotype was seen a few times. The CDR3 DNA follows: TGTGCCAGCAGCAGGGAACGCTCCTACGAGCAGTACTTC. It yields the protein CASSRERSYEQYF. The chain has TRBV3-1 and TRBJ2-7; D gene uncertain. The CDR3 runs 13 residues. Per the germline V gene, CDR1 is LGHDT and CDR2 is YNNKEL (reference sequence). V was cut by 5 bases and J by 0 bases, with 8 bases left in between.

V and J are TRBV28 and TRBJ1-5; a weak D match, TRBD1 (5 bases). Germline V gene sequence: CDR1 MDHEN, CDR2 SYDVKM. The CDR3 spans 17 residues. Deletions cut 3 bases from V and 2 bases from J, with 17 bases between. The CDR3 sequence is CASSFGGTKSGNQPQHF. The CDR3 nucleotides read TGTGCCAGCAGTTTCGGGGGGACGAAGTCAGGCAATCAGCCCCAGCATTTT.

This clonotype was counted a few times. The chain employs TRBV24-1 and TRBJ2-1, with TRBD2 identical over 10 bases. The CDR3 extends over 14 amino acids. Germline V gene sequence: CDR1 KGHDR, CDR2 SFDVKD. Losses at the gene ends were 5 bases for V and 9 bases for J; bases not matched to a gene: 6. The CDR3 DNA reads as TGTGCCACCAGTGGAAGCGGGAGGGCCGGTGAGCAGTTCTTC. Encoded protein: CATSGSGRAGEQFF.

The genes are TRBV30 and TRBJ1-2, with 9 nucleotides matching TRBD1. The CDR3 extends over 13 amino acids. Germline V CDR1 and CDR2: GTSNPN, SVGIG (reference sequence). V gave up 3 bases and J gave up 4 bases; unmatched junction bases: 3. Written as DNA, the CDR3 is TGTGCCTGGAGGGGACAGGGAGTCTATGGCTACACCTTC. It translates to CAWRGQGVYGYTF.

There are a few counts of this clonotype. The chain employs TRBV5-1 and TRBJ2-1; 8 bases match TRBD1. In germline, CDR1 is SGHRS, CDR2 YFSETQ. CDR3 length equals 14 residues. J lost 9 bases, V lost 3 bases, and 8 bases had no gene match. CDR3 in amino acids: CASSYQGAHTEQFF. DNA of the CDR3: TGCGCCAGCAGCTATCAGGGGGCGCACACTGAGCAGTTCTTC. Full variable domain (rest looked up from reference TRBV5-1 and TRBJ2-1): KAGVTQTPRYLIKTRGQQVTLSCSPISGHRSVSWYQQTPGQGLQFLFEYFSETQRNKGNFPGRFSGRQFSNSRSEMNVSTLELGDSALYLCASSYQGAHTEQFFGPGTRLTVL.

The rearrangement links TRBV7-3 to TRBJ2-5, with 9 bases matching TRBD2. The DNA end favors TRBJ2-7, so the J call may be wrong. CDR1 is SGHTA and CDR2 is FQGTGA in the germline V gene. The CDR3 runs 15 residues. The CDR3 loop reads CASSLLPSGVNEQYF. Here the CDR3 DNA reads TGTGCCAGCAGCTTATTACCTAGCGGGGTTAACGAGCAGTACTTC.

V usage is TRBV7-2 and J usage is TRBJ1-2; perhaps TRBD1 as D (6 bases). This CDR3 region has 16 residues. The germline gives CDR1 SGHTA, CDR2 FQGNSA. V was shortened by 5 bases and J by 4 bases, with 20 bases between the two germline ends. This CDR3 reads CASSPQGGGQGYGYTF. The CDR3 bases are TGTGCCAGCAGCCCCCAGGGCGGGGGGCAGGGCTATGGCTACACCTTC.

The J gene is TRBJ1-1, the V gene TRBV5-6; no reliable D call. The length of the CDR3 is 15 residues. Germline loops: CDR1 SGHDT, CDR2 YYEEEE. Trimming stripped 0 bases from V and 5 bases from J, with 14 bases between. CDR3 in DNA: TGTGCCAGCAGCTTGGTGGAGGCCCGGGAGACTGAAGCTTTCTTT. This translates into CASSLVEARETEAFF.

V and J are TRBV15 and TRBJ1-3; 7 bases align to TRBD1. J gave up 0 bases and V 6 bases, and 5 bases lay outside the gene matches. This CDR3 is 15 amino acids long. Looked up from germline, CDR1 is LNHNV and CDR2 is YYDKDF (reference sequence). The CDR3 DNA reads TGTGCCACCAGGAAGACAGGGATCTCTGGAAACACCATATATTTT. The encoded protein is CATRKTGISGNTIYF.

This clonotype turned up a few times. The chain carries TRBV7-2 and TRBJ1-5; a possible D gene is TRBD1 (6 bases). The CDR3 sequence is 14 residues long. V shed 5 bases and J shed 5 bases, with 13 bases lying between them. Germline lookup yields CDR1 SGHTA and CDR2 FQGNSA. The CDR3 protein is CASSPTGTHQPQHF. Here the CDR3 DNA reads TGTGCCAGCAGCCCAACCGGGACACATCAGCCCCAGCATTTT. The full variable domain, rest sourced from reference TRBV7-2 and TRBJ1-5, is GAGVSQSPSNKVTEKGKDVELRCDPISGHTALYWYRQSLGQGLEFLIYFQGNSAPDKSGLPSDRFSAERTGGSVSTLTIQRTQQEDSAVYLCASSPTGTHQPQHFGDGTRLSIL.

This clonotype was detected only a few times. The chain recombines TRBV3-1 with TRBJ2-1; TRBD2 matches 10 bases. Losses at the gene ends were 3 bases for V and 2 bases for J; bases not matched to a gene: 4. This CDR3 contains 16 residues. CDR1 is LGHDT, CDR2 YNNKEL, per germline (reference sequence). The CDR3 protein is CASSHPGTSAYNEQFF. The CDR3, as DNA: TGTGCCAGCAGCCATCCCGGGACTAGCGCCTACAATGAGCAGTTCTTC.

The chain uses TRBV5-4 and TRBJ1-2; 9 bases map to TRBD1. V shed 4 bases and J 0 bases; nucleotides not matched to a gene: 7. Germline CDR1 is SGHNT and CDR2 is YYREEE (reference sequence). This CDR3 is 16 amino acids long. The DNA of the CDR3 is TGTGCCAGCAGCAAACCGGGACAGGGAACTAACTATGGCTACACCTTC. Encoded protein: CASSKPGQGTNYGYTF.

On this clonotype itself: A single base separates this from a much larger clone, so it may be a read error. V gene TRBV29-1 combines with J gene TRBJ2-4, with no clear D. Germline V gene lookup returns CDR1 SQVTM and CDR2 ANQGSEA. Trimming removed 7 bases from V and 13 bases from J, with 26 bases in between. CDR3 length: 14 amino acids. The CDR3 nucleotides are TGCAGCGCCGCCGAGACGCCGCCCTACAATGAGCAGTACTTC. Translating gives CSAAETPPYNEQYF.

As for this clonotype: One end of the junction fails to match germline, which may point to a read error. The chain joins TRBV18 to TRBJ2-7; D unresolved. The end of the DNA fits TRBJ2-4 better, so the J call may be wrong. Germline-derived CDR1 and CDR2 are KGHSH and LQKENI. The CDR3 extends over 14 amino acids. The DNA of the CDR3 is TGTGCCGGCTCGCCAGACGCGGCCAAAAACATTCAGTACTTC. Protein sequence: CAGSPDAAKNIQYF.

This clonotype turned up a few times. The chain links TRBV2 to TRBJ2-4, with TRBD1 matching over 8 bases. CDR3 length: 15 amino acids. CDR1 is SNHLY, CDR2 FYNNEI, per germline. The V and J ends lost 6 bases and 6 bases, in that order; junction bases with no gene match: 10. The CDR3 loop reads CASSPPQGALNIQYF. CDR3 sequence (DNA): TGTGCCAGCAGCCCCCCTCAGGGGGCCTTAAACATTCAGTACTTC.

The chain has TRBV7-9 and TRBJ2-1; the D gene is possibly TRBD2 (5 bases). This CDR3 region has 13 residues. Germline V gives CDR1 SEHNR, CDR2 FQNEAQ (reference sequence). The CDR3 reads CALGRDGDNEQFF. The CDR3 DNA follows: TGTGCACTAGGGCGAGACGGGGACAATGAGCAGTTCTTC.

As regards this clonotype: A much larger clonotype is one base distant, so this may be a read error. This chain uses TRBV29-1 with TRBJ2-1, with a possible D match to TRBD1 (8 bases). V was trimmed by 5 bases and J by 13 bases, leaving 21 bases between them. This CDR3 comprises 13 residues. Germline V lookup: CDR1 SQVTM, CDR2 ANQGSEA. CDR3 DNA sequence: TGCAGCGTTCGGGGACAGGCGGGAGAGACCCAGTTCTTC. It yields the protein CSVRGQAGETQFF.

CDR3 sequence reads: CASRNPGGPYNEQFF. In DNA, the CDR3 is TGTGCCAGCAGGAACCCGGGGGGCCCCTACAATGAGCAGTTCTTC. This sequence joins TRBV7-6 and TRBJ2-1; D perhaps matches TRBD2 (7 bases). Germline V gene data show CDR1 as SGHVS and CDR2 as FNYEAQ. The CDR3 sequence is 15 residues long. Trimming pared 6 bases from V and 2 bases from J, leaving 14 bases between.

This clonotype was found many times. The J gene is TRBJ2-5, the V gene TRBV3-1; D is undetermined. The V and J ends lost 0 bases and 5 bases respectively, with 7 bases between them. This CDR3 contains 13 residues. Germline assignment: CDR1 LGHDT and CDR2 YNNKEL (reference sequence). For the CDR3, the DNA is TGTGCCAGCAGCCAAGAGTTGGTCGAGACCCAGTACTTC. It is translated as CASSQELVETQYF.

This clonotype was observed a few times. The chain couples TRBV3-1 to TRBJ2-7, with D possibly TRBD1 on 6 matching bases. There are 14 residues in the CDR3. Germline V gives CDR1 LGHDT, CDR2 YNNKEL (reference sequence). The V end was cut by 2 bases, the J end by 4 bases, with 12 bases between. The CDR3 region is CASSQRGRGYEQYF. In DNA form, the CDR3 reads TGTGCCAGCAGCCAACGGGGCAGGGGTTACGAGCAGTACTTC.

The rearrangement links TRBV7-8 to TRBJ2-2, with TRBD2 matching 9 bases. Trimming at V came to 5 bases and at J to 1 base, leaving 5 bases not matched to a gene. In germline, CDR1 is SGHVS, CDR2 FQNEAQ. The CDR3 is made up of 16 amino acids. The CDR3 region is CASSIQAGGNTGELFF. In DNA, the CDR3 is TGTGCCAGCAGCATACAAGCGGGAGGGAACACCGGGGAGCTGTTTTTT.